The 26 T cell receptor beta chains presented below share a single source sample, sequenced in a study of cytomegalovirus exposure and HLA in healthy donors. Researchers ran the PCR with 60 Vbeta and 13 Jbeta primers. Some clones are missing from TCRdb's copy, which holds only in-frame ones; the method was immunoSEQ multiplex PCR. The sample includes roughly 200,000 clones, about 9.4% of them seen just once. The sequencing input was PBMCs. Source of these receptors: a woman aged 25 to 39 in good health and CMV-seropositive.

This clone has only a few counts. The rearrangement joins TRBV6-1 to TRBJ1-5; D is ambiguous. CDR1 is MNHNS and CDR2 is SASEGT in the germline V gene. The length of the CDR3 is 14 residues. V was cut by 1 base and J by 5 bases, with 9 bases left in between. In nucleotides, the CDR3 is TGTGCCAGCAGTGAAGGATGGAGTTATCAGCCCCAGCATTTT. Encoded protein: CASSEGWSYQPQHF.

V is TRBV19 and J is TRBJ2-1, with a tentative D call TRBD2 (6 bases). The ends were cut back, 1 base at V and 8 bases at J, with 12 bases in the middle. Germline V gene lookup returns CDR1 LNHDA and CDR2 SQIVND (reference sequence). The CDR3 runs 14 residues. The CDR3 DNA sequence: TGTGCCAGTAGTATAGTTAGCGGAGGGGATGAGCAGTTCTTC. Translation gives CASSIVSGGDEQFF.

This clone has a handful of counts. This chain links TRBV6-5 with TRBJ2-7, with TRBD2 as a possible D gene (6 bases). Trimming removed 4 bases at V and 0 bases at J, with 13 bases between. Germline V lookup: CDR1 MNHEY, CDR2 SVGAGI. The CDR3 covers 15 residues. The DNA for the CDR3 is TGTGCCAGCAGTTCGGCGGGGTCCAGCTCCTACGAGCAGTACTTC. This sequence encodes CASSSAGSSSYEQYF.

The V call is TRBV5-1, the J call TRBJ2-2; tentative D call: TRBD2 (6 bases). The CDR3 extends over 17 amino acids. CDR1 and CDR2 (germline): SGHRS, YFSETQ. The ends were cut back, 6 bases at V and 2 bases at J, with 20 bases in the middle. CDR3 DNA sequence: TGCGCCAGCACGCTCCTGCCGGGTGCGGGAAACACCGGGGAGCTGTTTTTT. Translation: CASTLLPGAGNTGELFF.

The chain uses TRBV30 and TRBJ1-1, with D tentatively TRBD1 (5 bases). Trimming cost V 1 base and J 8 bases, with 11 bases left between them. The CDR3 loop spans 12 amino acids. Germline CDR1 GTSNPN, CDR2 SVGIG (reference sequence). The CDR3 coding sequence is TGTGCCTGGAGTGACGCGAGACAGGAAGCTTTCTTT. Its translation is CAWSDARQEAFF.

This clone showed up just a few times. The CDR3 reads CASSYGGQGGIRNQPQHF. DNA for the CDR3: TGTGCCAGCAGTTACGGGGGACAGGGGGGGATACGGAATCAGCCCCAGCATTTT. The rearrangement links TRBV6-7 to TRBJ1-5; TRBD1 aligns across 11 bases. TRBV6-7 is treated as an ORF (open reading frame) with a function not yet certain. Trimming at V came to 2 bases and at J to 4 bases, leaving 10 bases not matched to a gene. CDR3 length equals 18 residues.

In DNA form, the CDR3 reads TGTGCCTGGAGTGTAGATGGCAGGGGAAGATTGAACACTGAAGCTTTCTTT. This sequence encodes CAWSVDGRGRLNTEAFF. The chain employs TRBV30 and TRBJ1-1; D possibly corresponds to TRBD1 (6 bases). CDR1 and CDR2 from the germline V gene are GTSNPN and SVGIG (reference sequence). This CDR3 has 17 amino acids. V lost 0 bases to trimming and J lost 0 bases, with 17 bases between them. Full variable domain (outside the CDR3, taken from reference TRBV30 and TRBJ1-1): SQTIHQWPATLVQPVGSPLSLECTVEGTSNPNLYWYRQAAGRGLQLLFYSVGIGQISSEVPQNLSASRPQDRQFILSSKKLLLSDSGFYLCAWSVDGRGRLNTEAFFGQGTRLTVV.

The chain links TRBV5-6 to TRBJ2-7, with D tentatively TRBD2 (6 bases). V lost 5 bases to trimming and J lost 6 bases, with 21 bases between them. Germline assignment: CDR1 SGHDT and CDR2 YYEEEE. The CDR3 has 15 residues. The CDR3 nucleotides read TGTGCCAGCAGTGATCTGGGGAGGAGGGGAGGCGAGCAGTACTTC. This sequence encodes CASSDLGRRGGEQYF.

This clone was seen more than once but under ten times. Other DNA sequences in this sample translate to the same CDR3. V and J are TRBV28 and TRBJ2-3; no reliable D call. The CDR3 has 13 residues. The V end was cut by 3 bases, the J end by 1 base, with 5 bases between. Germline V gene lookup returns CDR1 MDHEN and CDR2 SYDVKM. Here the CDR3 reads CASSFPGTDTQYF. CDR3 DNA sequence: TGTGCCAGCAGTTTTCCCGGCACAGATACGCAGTATTTT.

The chain has TRBV5-1 and TRBJ2-1; 14 nucleotides align to TRBD2. The germline gives CDR1 SGHRS, CDR2 YFSETQ. The CDR3 is 15 residues long. Trimming took 4 bases from V and 8 from J; bases not matched to a gene: 5. In DNA, the CDR3 is TGCGCCAGCAGCATCGGGACTAGCGGGAGCCATGAGCAGTTCTTC. It codes for CASSIGTSGSHEQFF. Full variable domain (rest looked up from reference TRBV5-1 and TRBJ2-1): KAGVTQTPRYLIKTRGQQVTLSCSPISGHRSVSWYQQTPGQGLQFLFEYFSETQRNKGNFPGRFSGRQFSNSRSEMNVSTLELGDSALYLCASSIGTSGSHEQFFGPGTRLTVL.

This clone came up a few times. This chain uses TRBV11-2 with TRBJ1-4, with unresolved D. Germline V lookup: CDR1 SGHAT, CDR2 FQNNGV. The CDR3 covers 15 residues. Deletions cut 5 bases from V and 8 bases from J, with 18 bases between. The chain's CDR3 is CASSARTATGEKLFF. The CDR3 region has the DNA TGTGCCAGCAGCGCGAGAACGGCGACGGGGGAAAAACTGTTTTTT.

The chain is built from TRBV29-1 and TRBJ2-7; D is unresolved. Deletions cut 4 bases from V and 0 bases from J, with 7 bases between. Germline V CDR1 and CDR2: SQVTM, ANQGSEA. There are 12 residues in the CDR3. The CDR3 DNA reads TGCAGCGTTGTCCAGGACTCCTACGAGCAGTACTTC. Its translation is CSVVQDSYEQYF.

CDR3 DNA sequence: TGTGCCAGCAGCGTAGCTAGCGGGAGAGTATACGAGCAGTACTTC. It is translated as CASSVASGRVYEQYF. This chain links TRBV9 with TRBJ2-7, with 10 bases matching TRBD2. With V trimmed by 0 bases and J by 4 bases, 4 bases remained unmatched. CDR1 and CDR2 (germline): SGDLS, YYNGEE. This CDR3 is 15 amino acids long.

The chain employs TRBV6-5 and TRBJ2-7, with 8 bases fitting TRBD1. This CDR3 is built from 16 residues. The germline V gene has CDR1 MNHEY and CDR2 SVGAGI. The V and J ends lost 2 bases and 5 bases, in that order; junction bases with no gene match: 11. The CDR3 DNA follows: TGTGCCAGCAGTTACGGGGCTCCGGGACAGGCCCACGAGCAGTACTTC. Translated: CASSYGAPGQAHEQYF.

V is TRBV27 and J is TRBJ1-2; 7 bases map to TRBD1. V dropped 6 bases and J dropped 3; count of bases not matched to a gene: 7. CDR1 MNHEY and CDR2 SMNVEV come from the germline V gene (reference sequence). This CDR3 spans 14 amino acids. The CDR3: CASRPDRDHYGYTF. The CDR3, as DNA: TGTGCCAGCAGACCCGACAGGGACCACTATGGCTACACCTTC.

This clone was seen only a few times. This chain connects TRBV7-9 to TRBJ2-3; TRBD2 might be the D (6 bases). The germline V gene encodes CDR1 SEHNR and CDR2 FQNEAQ (reference sequence). The CDR3 consists of 15 residues. V shed 7 bases and J shed 0 bases, with 14 bases lying between them. Here the CDR3 reads CASNPLAVSTDTQYF. For the CDR3, the DNA is TGTGCCAGCAACCCCTTAGCGGTGAGCACAGATACGCAGTATTTT. Supplemented by reference TRBV7-9 and TRBJ2-3, the full variable domain reads DTGVSQNPRHKITKRGQNVTFRCDPISEHNRLYWYRQTLGQGPEFLTYFQNEAQLEKSRLLSDRFSAERPKGSFSTLEIQRTEQGDSAMYLCASNPLAVSTDTQYFGPGTRLTVL.

This clone was counted only a few times. The chain is built from TRBV6-6 and TRBJ2-2; TRBD1 matches at 9 bases. The germline gives CDR1 MNHNY, CDR2 SVGAGI (reference sequence). V lost 4 bases and J lost 10; bases outside the gene matches: 13. CDR3 length equals 16 residues. The CDR3 loop reads CASSFPIGTGFEELFF. CDR3 in DNA: TGTGCCAGCAGTTTCCCGATAGGGACAGGGTTTGAGGAGCTGTTTTTT.

The gene calls are TRBV9 and TRBJ2-3; no clear D. Trimming left V 0 bases short and J 3 bases short, with 5 bases between. Germline V gives CDR1 SGDLS, CDR2 YYNGEE. CDR3 length: 13 amino acids. CDR3 sequence (DNA): TGTGCCAGCAGCGTAGTCAGAACAGATACGCAGTATTTT. Its translation: CASSVVRTDTQYF.

The sample holds a few counts of this clone. The chain recombines TRBV19 with TRBJ1-5; D not certain. CDR1 and CDR2 from the germline V gene are LNHDA and SQIVND (reference sequence). This CDR3 has 12 residues. V dropped 3 bases and J dropped 4 bases, with 4 bases sitting between them. CDR3 sequence: CASSILNQPQHF. DNA of the CDR3: TGTGCCAGTAGTATTCTTAATCAGCCCCAGCATTTT.

The V and J genes are TRBV10-3 and TRBJ2-1; 8 bases agree with TRBD2. This CDR3 has 16 residues. Losses at the gene ends were 5 bases for V and 2 bases for J; bases not matched to a gene: 8. Germline V gene data show CDR1 as ENHRY and CDR2 as SYGVKD. The CDR3, as DNA: TGTGCCATCAGTAAAGGGGCGGGAGGACCCTACAATGAGCAGTTCTTC. This translates into CAISKGAGGPYNEQFF.

This clone was detected a few times. The chain has TRBV12-5 and TRBJ1-5, with a possible D match to TRBD1 (6 bases). Trimming stripped 0 bases from V and 7 bases from J, with 10 bases between. The CDR3 contains 14 residues. Germline V gene data show CDR1 as LGHNT and CDR2 as FRNRAP. The CDR3 region is CASGLVPGAQPQHF. DNA of the CDR3: TGTGCTAGTGGTTTGGTGCCAGGGGCCCAGCCCCAGCATTTT. Using reference TRBV12-5 and TRBJ1-5 for the parts outside the CDR3, the full variable domain is DARVTQTPRHKVTEMGQEVTMRCQPILGHNTVFWYRQTMMQGLELLAYFRNRAPLDDSGMPKDRFSAEMPDATLATLKIQPSEPRDSAVYFCASGLVPGAQPQHFGDGTRLSIL.

The rearrangement uses TRBV10-3 and TRBJ1-1, with 7 bases lining up with TRBD1. After removal of 2 bases from V and 5 bases from J, the junction contained 5 bases not matched to a gene. This CDR3 has 14 amino acids. Germline V CDR1 and CDR2: ENHRY, SYGVKD. The CDR3 coding sequence is TGTGCCATCAGTGAGACAGGGGTGTTGACTGAAGCTTTCTTT. Its translation is CAISETGVLTEAFF.

The V gene is TRBV18, the J gene TRBJ2-7; a possible D gene is TRBD1 (5 bases). V was shortened by 6 bases and J by 6 bases, with 18 bases between the two germline ends. Germline values: CDR1 KGHSH, CDR2 LQKENI. The CDR3 runs 14 residues. The CDR3 protein is CASSLSQGEVEQYF. The CDR3 DNA is TGTGCCAGCTCTTTGTCCCAGGGTGAGGTCGAGCAGTACTTC.

This clone was counted a few times. The chain recombines TRBV7-9 with TRBJ2-7; TRBD1 matches 10 bases. There are 16 residues in the CDR3. Germline V CDR1 and CDR2: SEHNR, FQNEAQ (reference sequence). J lost 0 bases, V lost 5 bases, and 7 bases had no gene match. The chain's CDR3 is CASSPKGQGTSYEQYF. DNA of the CDR3: TGTGCCAGCAGCCCGAAGGGACAGGGGACCTCCTACGAGCAGTACTTC.

The sample holds a few counts of this clone. The genes are TRBV29-1 and TRBJ1-2, with D uncertain. Germline loops: CDR1 SQVTM, CDR2 ANQGSEA. With 7 bases removed from V and 5 bases from J, the gap between germline ends came to 17 bases. The CDR3 spans 13 residues. The DNA for the CDR3 is TGCAGCGCGATGACACCCGCGGGGTATGGCTACACCTTC. This gives the protein CSAMTPAGYGYTF.

This clone has a handful of counts. The chain links TRBV2 to TRBJ1-5; D not certain. Per germline, CDR1 SNHLY and CDR2 FYNNEI. V lost 8 bases to trimming and J lost 7 bases, with 15 bases between them. This CDR3 has 13 amino acids. The CDR3 region has the DNA TGTGCCAGCCGCGGCGAGAGCGTCCAGCCCCAGCATTTT. It is translated as CASRGESVQPQHF.